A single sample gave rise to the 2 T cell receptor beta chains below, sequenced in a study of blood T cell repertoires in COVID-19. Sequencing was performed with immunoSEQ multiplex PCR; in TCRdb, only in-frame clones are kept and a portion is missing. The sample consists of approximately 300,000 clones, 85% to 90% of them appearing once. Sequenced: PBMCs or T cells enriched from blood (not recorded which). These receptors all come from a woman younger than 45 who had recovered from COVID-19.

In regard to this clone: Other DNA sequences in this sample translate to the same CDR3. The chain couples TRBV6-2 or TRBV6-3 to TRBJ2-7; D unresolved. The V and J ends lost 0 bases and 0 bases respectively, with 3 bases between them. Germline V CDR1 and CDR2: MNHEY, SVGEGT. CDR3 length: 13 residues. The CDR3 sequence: CASSYSASYEQYF. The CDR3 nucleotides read TGTGCCAGCAGTTACTCGGCCTCCTACGAGCAGTACTTC.

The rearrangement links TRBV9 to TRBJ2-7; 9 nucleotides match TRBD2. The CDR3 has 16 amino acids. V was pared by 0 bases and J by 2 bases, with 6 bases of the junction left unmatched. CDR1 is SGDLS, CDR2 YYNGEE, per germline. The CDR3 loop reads CASSVGTSGLPYEQYF. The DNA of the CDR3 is TGTGCCAGCAGCGTAGGCACTAGCGGGTTACCCTACGAGCAGTACTTC.